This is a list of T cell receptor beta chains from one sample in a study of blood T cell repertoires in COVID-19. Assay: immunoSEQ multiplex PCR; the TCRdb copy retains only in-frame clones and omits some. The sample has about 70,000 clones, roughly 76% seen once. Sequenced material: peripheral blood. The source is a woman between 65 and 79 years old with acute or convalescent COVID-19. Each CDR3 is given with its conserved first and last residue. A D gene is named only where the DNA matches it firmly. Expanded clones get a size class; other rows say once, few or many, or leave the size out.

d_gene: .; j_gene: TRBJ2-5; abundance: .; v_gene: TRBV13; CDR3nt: TGTGCCAGCAGCTATAGCGGGACCCAGTACTTC; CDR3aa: CASSYSGTQYF
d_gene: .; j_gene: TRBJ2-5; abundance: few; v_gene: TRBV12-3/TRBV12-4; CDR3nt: TGTGCCAGCAGCTCAGGGTCCCCGACCCAGTACTTC; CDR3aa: CASSSGSPTQYF
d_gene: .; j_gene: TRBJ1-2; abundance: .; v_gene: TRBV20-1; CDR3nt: TGCAGTGCTAGTCAAGGGGGTCACTATGGCTACACCTTC; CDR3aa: CSASQGGHYGYTF
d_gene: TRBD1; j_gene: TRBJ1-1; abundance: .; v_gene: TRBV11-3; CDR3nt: TGTGCCAGCAGCTTAGGACAGGGGGGACTGTCTGAAGCTTTCTTT; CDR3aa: CASSLGQGGLSEAFF
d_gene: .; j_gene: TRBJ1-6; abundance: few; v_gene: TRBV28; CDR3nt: TGTGCCAGCAGTTTAGGGGGGACGAATTCACCCCTCCACTTT; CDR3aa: CASSLGGTNSPLHF
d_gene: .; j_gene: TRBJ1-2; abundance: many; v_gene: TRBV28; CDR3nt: TGTGCCAGCAGTTTATGGACGGGCTATGGCTACACCTTC; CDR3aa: CASSLWTGYGYTF
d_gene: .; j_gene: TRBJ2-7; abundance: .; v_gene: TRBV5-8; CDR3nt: TGTGCCAGCAGCGGATTTCAGGGGACCTCCTACGAGCAGTACTTC; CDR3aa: CASSGFQGTSYEQYF
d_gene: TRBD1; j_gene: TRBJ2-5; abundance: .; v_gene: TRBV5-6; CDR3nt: TGTGCCAGCAGCTTGGGACAGGGGTGGGAAGAGACCCAGTACTTC; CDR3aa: CASSLGQGWEETQYF
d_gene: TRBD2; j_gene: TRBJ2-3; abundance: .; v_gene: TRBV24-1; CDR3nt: TGTGCCACCAGTGGCCCCAGCGGGAGTGGCACAGATACGCAGTATTTT; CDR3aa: CATSGPSGSGTDTQYF
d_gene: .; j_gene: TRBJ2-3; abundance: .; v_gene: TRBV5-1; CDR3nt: TGCGCCAGCAGCCCCCTCGGACAGAACACAGATACGCAGTATTTT; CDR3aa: CASSPLGQNTDTQYF
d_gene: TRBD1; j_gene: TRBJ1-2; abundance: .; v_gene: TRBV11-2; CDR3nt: TGTGCCAGCAGCTCGCGGCCAGGGGGCGTCGGGTACGGCTACACCTTC; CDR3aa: CASSSRPGGVGYGYTF
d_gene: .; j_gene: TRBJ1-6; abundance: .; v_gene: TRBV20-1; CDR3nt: TGCAGTGCTGGCCAGAATTCACCCCTCCACTTT; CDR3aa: CSAGQNSPLHF
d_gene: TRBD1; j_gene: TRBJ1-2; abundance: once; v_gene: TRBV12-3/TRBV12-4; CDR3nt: TGTGCCAGCAGTCCGGGACAGGGAGATGGCTACACCTTC; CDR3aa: CASSPGQGDGYTF
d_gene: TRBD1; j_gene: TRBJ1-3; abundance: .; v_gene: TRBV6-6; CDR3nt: TGTGCCAGCAGCTTCGGACAGGGGGCAAGAGGAAACACCATATATTTT; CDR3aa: CASSFGQGARGNTIYF
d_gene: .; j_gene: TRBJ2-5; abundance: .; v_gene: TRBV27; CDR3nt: TGTGCCACATCCCTACGGGGGAGCCAAGAGACCCAGTACTTC; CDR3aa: CATSLRGSQETQYF
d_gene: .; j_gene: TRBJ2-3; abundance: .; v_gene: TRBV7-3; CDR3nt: TGTGCCAGCAGCTCGAGCGGCCCCCCCACAGATACGCAGTATTTT; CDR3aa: CASSSSGPPTDTQYF
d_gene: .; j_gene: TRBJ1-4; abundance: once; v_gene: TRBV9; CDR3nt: TGTGCCAGCAGCGTAGGTGGGACACCTAATGAAAAACTGTTTTTT; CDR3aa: CASSVGGTPNEKLFF
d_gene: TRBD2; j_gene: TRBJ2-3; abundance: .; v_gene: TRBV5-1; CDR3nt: TGCGCCAGCAGCCTACTAGCGGGAGGTGGCACAGATACGCAGTATTTT; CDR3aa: CASSLLAGGGTDTQYF
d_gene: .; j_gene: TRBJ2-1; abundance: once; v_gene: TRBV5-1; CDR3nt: TGCGCCAGCAGCTTGAGAGGTGGCGGGGTTGGCGGTGAGCAGTTCTTC; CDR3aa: CASSLRGGGVGGEQFF
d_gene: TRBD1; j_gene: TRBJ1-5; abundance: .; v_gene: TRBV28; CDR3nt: TGTGCCAGCAGTCAGGACAGGGCGGATGGCAATCAGCCCCAGCATTTT; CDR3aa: CASSQDRADGNQPQHF